These T cell receptor beta chains were read from a single sample in a study of glioma-infiltrating T cells. TCRdb ran MiXCR on the multiplex PCR reads and lists one entry per CDR3 protein. This sample has fewer than 500,000 distinct CDR3 sequences; approximately 42% occur once, and the top ten carry around 11%. The source material was glioma tissue, nonneoplastic brain tissue, or PBMCs (not recorded which). All receptors come from a human donor with low-grade glioma or glioblastoma, undergoing nonglioma brain surgery, or in good health (not recorded which). The CDR3 runs from the conserved cysteine through the conserved F or W. A D gene is named only where the DNA matches it firmly. Size is omitted from some rows. Given values are once, few, many or a class for expanded clones.

J | length | size | D | V | CDR3 | DNA
TRBJ2-3 | 12 | NA | NA | TRBV29-1 | CSVESRADTQYF | TGCAGCGTGGAAAGTCGGGCAGATACGCAGTATTTT
TRBJ2-5 | 14 | few | TRBD2 | TRBV6-2/TRBV6-3 | CASTLAGGQETQYF | TGTGCCAGCACCCTAGCGGGAGGGCAAGAGACCCAGTACTTC
TRBJ1-1 | 13 | many | NA | TRBV20-1 | CSALDNPNTEAFF | TGCAGTGCTTTGGACAACCCGAACACTGAAGCTTTCTTT
TRBJ2-7 | 13 | NA | NA | TRBV6-2/TRBV6-3 | CASRARVVGEQYF | TGTGCCAGCAGGGCCAGGGTAGTAGGCGAGCAGTACTTC
TRBJ2-7 | 12 | NA | NA | TRBV5-4 | CASSAGAYEQYF | TGTGCCAGCAGCGCTGGGGCCTACGAGCAGTACTTC
TRBJ2-3 | 15 | few | NA | TRBV4-1 | CASSQQFSSTDTQYF | TGCGCCAGCAGCCAACAGTTTTCTAGCACAGATACGCAGTATTTT
TRBJ2-2 | 16 | NA | NA | TRBV5-4 | CASSLRLGTNTGELFF | TGTGCCAGCAGCTTGCGGTTAGGGACCAACACCGGGGAGCTGTTTTTT
TRBJ1-1 | 16 | NA | TRBD1 | TRBV28 | CASSLYRGVQSAEAFF | TGTGCCAGCAGTTTATACAGGGGAGTACAGTCCGCTGAAGCTTTCTTT
TRBJ2-4 | 17 | many | TRBD2 | TRBV20-1 | CSARDPGASGAIVIQYF | TGCAGTGCTAGAGATCCGGGGGCTAGCGGGGCCATTGTCATTCAGTACTTC
TRBJ2-2 | 16 | many | NA | TRBV27 | CASSFTSFANTGELFF | TGTGCCAGCAGTTTCACTAGCTTCGCGAACACCGGGGAGCTGTTTTTT
TRBJ2-3 | 15 | few | TRBD2 | TRBV12-3/TRBV12-4 | CASSSNSGNTDTQYF | TGTGCCAGCAGTTCCAATAGCGGGAACACAGATACGCAGTATTTT
TRBJ2-7 | 13 | many | NA | TRBV7-2 | CASSLAVDDEQYF | TGTGCCAGCAGCTTAGCTGTCGACGACGAGCAGTACTTC
TRBJ1-1 | 13 | NA | TRBD1 | TRBV20-1 | CSASDRGNTEAFF | TGCAGTGCTAGTGACAGGGGAAACACTGAAGCTTTCTTT
TRBJ1-2 | 15 | few | TRBD1 | TRBV28 | CASSLRQGVGYGYTF | TGTGCCAGCAGTCTAAGACAGGGGGTTGGCTATGGCTACACCTTC
TRBJ2-5 | 17 | NA | NA | TRBV4-1 | CASSQNKGGGSQETQYF | TGCGCCAGCAGCCAAAATAAGGGGGGCGGGAGCCAAGAGACCCAGTACTTC
TRBJ2-3 | 14 | many | NA | TRBV6-2/TRBV6-3 | CASSYGGSTDTQYF | TGTGCCAGCAGTTACGGCGGCAGCACAGATACGCAGTATTTT
TRBJ2-7 | 16 | NA | NA | TRBV19 | CASSLLPGTASYEQYF | TGTGCCAGCAGTTTACTCCCCGGGACCGCCTCCTACGAGCAGTACTTC
TRBJ2-1 | 12 | few | NA | TRBV20-1 | CSEGRLRNEQFF | TGCAGTGAGGGCCGATTGAGGAATGAGCAGTTCTTC
TRBJ1-1 | 17 | once | NA | TRBV4-1 | CASSQQGRGPVNTEAFF | TGCGCCAGCAGCCAACAAGGGAGGGGCCCAGTGAACACTGAAGCTTTCTTT
TRBJ2-4 | 14 | NA | NA | TRBV11-2 | CASTTGLAKNIQYF | TGTGCCAGCACCACAGGCTTAGCCAAAAACATTCAGTACTTC
TRBJ2-1 | 15 | few | NA | TRBV28 | CASTDQLLSYNEQFF | TGTGCCAGCACTGACCAGCTCCTCTCCTACAATGAGCAGTTCTTC
TRBJ2-1 | 19 | many | TRBD2 | TRBV28 | CASTPAGGSREWSYNEQFF | TGTGCCAGCACCCCAGCGGGGGGTAGCCGGGAGTGGTCCTACAATGAGCAGTTCTTC
TRBJ2-3 | 13 | NA | NA | TRBV20-1 | CSASRGSTDTQYF | TGCAGTGCTAGTAGAGGCAGCACAGATACGCAGTATTTT
TRBJ2-6 | 15 | NA | NA | TRBV19 | CASSLISSGANVLTF | TGTGCCAGCAGCTTGATTAGCTCTGGGGCCAACGTCCTGACTTTC
TRBJ1-4 | 14 | NA | NA | TRBV2 | CATKTGTENEKLFF | TGTGCCACAAAAACCGGGACTGAGAATGAAAAACTGTTTTTT
TRBJ1-1 | 14 | NA | NA | TRBV28 | CASSLVGEETEAFF | TGTGCCAGCAGTTTAGTGGGCGAGGAGACTGAAGCTTTCTTT
TRBJ2-3 | 14 | NA | TRBD2 | TRBV20-1 | CSARTLAGYDTQYF | TGCAGTGCTAGAACTCTAGCGGGATATGATACGCAGTATTTT
TRBJ2-7 | 17 | few | NA | TRBV4-2 | CASSQDFTPGSPYEQYF | TGTGCCAGCAGCCAAGATTTCACACCGGGTTCGCCCTACGAGCAGTACTTC
TRBJ2-2 | 14 | few | NA | TRBV20-1 | CSARDRVVGGELFF | TGCAGTGCTAGAGACAGGGTGGTCGGCGGGGAGCTGTTTTTT
TRBJ2-2 | 15 | NA | TRBD2 | TRBV7-7 | CASSVGLAGPGELFF | TGTGCTAGCAGCGTAGGACTAGCGGGACCCGGGGAGCTGTTTTTT
TRBJ2-7 | 14 | NA | NA | TRBV11-2 | CASSNPTGIHEQYF | TGTGCCAGCAGCAACCCTACAGGGATCCACGAGCAGTACTTC
TRBJ2-7 | 14 | many | TRBD1 | TRBV27 | CASRRDRAEREQYF | TGTGCCAGCAGACGGGACAGGGCGGAACGCGAGCAGTACTTC
TRBJ2-5 | 16 | once | TRBD2 | TRBV28 | CASRTGGLADQEIQYF | TGTGCCAGCAGAACCGGTGGGCTAGCGGACCAAGAGATTCAGTACTTC
TRBJ2-2 | 13 | NA | NA | TRBV6-2/TRBV6-3 | CASLFSRFGELFF | TGTGCCAGCCTTTTTTCCAGGTTCGGGGAGCTGTTTTTT
TRBJ2-7 | 16 | NA | NA | TRBV28 | CASSLWDTKSFYEQYF | TGTGCCAGCAGTTTATGGGATACCAAATCCTTCTACGAGCAGTACTTC
TRBJ2-2 | 13 | many | NA | TRBV27 | CASRATGTGELFF | TGTGCCAGCAGAGCAACCGGCACCGGGGAGCTGTTTTTT
TRBJ2-1 | 14 | NA | TRBD2 | TRBV20-1 | CSARGLAGNNEQFF | TGCAGTGCTAGGGGACTAGCGGGAAACAATGAGCAGTTCTTC
TRBJ1-5 | 12 | many | NA | TRBV28 | CASKGSSKPQHF | TGTGCCAGCAAGGGATCGAGTAAGCCCCAGCATTTT
TRBJ2-1 | 14 | many | NA | TRBV6-2/TRBV6-3 | CASSYSLGYNEQFF | TGTGCCAGCAGTTACTCCCTAGGTTACAATGAGCAGTTCTTC
TRBJ1-2 | 15 | NA | NA | TRBV7-6 | CASSPSLLGSYGYTF | TGTGCCAGCAGCCCCTCGCTGTTGGGGAGCTATGGCTACACCTTC